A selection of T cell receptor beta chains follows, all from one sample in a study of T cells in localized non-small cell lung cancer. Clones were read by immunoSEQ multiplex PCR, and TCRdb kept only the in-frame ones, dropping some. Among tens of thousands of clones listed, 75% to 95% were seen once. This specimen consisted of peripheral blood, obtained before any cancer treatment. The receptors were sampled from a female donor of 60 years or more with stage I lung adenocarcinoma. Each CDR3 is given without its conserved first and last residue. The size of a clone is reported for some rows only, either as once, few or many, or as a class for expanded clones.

CDR3 protein: ASSLGLAGLRWHTQY
V gene: TRBV11-2
clone size: NA
J gene: TRBJ2-3
CDR3 length: 15

CDR3 protein: ASSLLEEDTQY
V gene: TRBV28
clone size: NA
J gene: TRBJ2-3
CDR3 length: 11

CDR3 protein: ASSRQGAITEAF
V gene: TRBV6-6
clone size: NA
J gene: TRBJ1-1
CDR3 length: 12

CDR3 protein: ASSLGGPLVFEAF
V gene: TRBV28
clone size: NA
J gene: TRBJ1-1
CDR3 length: 13

CDR3 protein: ASSLGTAGIYNEQF
V gene: TRBV5-1
clone size: NA
J gene: TRBJ2-1
CDR3 length: 14

CDR3 protein: ASSGTGTRNYEQY
V gene: TRBV5-1
clone size: NA
J gene: TRBJ2-7
CDR3 length: 13

CDR3 protein: ASRTGTGSSYEQY
V gene: TRBV6-6
clone size: once
J gene: TRBJ2-7
CDR3 length: 13

CDR3 protein: ASRQTGFNQPQH
V gene: TRBV4-1
clone size: NA
J gene: TRBJ1-5
CDR3 length: 12

CDR3 protein: ASSWQDYGYT
V gene: TRBV28
clone size: NA
J gene: TRBJ1-2
CDR3 length: 10

CDR3 protein: ASTPSWFASSYNEQF
V gene: TRBV19
clone size: NA
J gene: TRBJ2-1
CDR3 length: 15

CDR3 protein: ASSESRKGKTQY
V gene: TRBV10-1
clone size: NA
J gene: TRBJ2-5
CDR3 length: 12

CDR3 protein: ASSQGQGNSPLH
V gene: TRBV4-2
clone size: NA
J gene: TRBJ1-6
CDR3 length: 12

CDR3 protein: ASSPPGIQETQY
V gene: TRBV7-8
clone size: NA
J gene: TRBJ2-5
CDR3 length: 12

CDR3 protein: ASRRQGSYEQY
V gene: TRBV14
clone size: NA
J gene: TRBJ2-7
CDR3 length: 11